Listed below are T cell receptor beta chains from one sample, sequenced in a study of CD8+ T cells in alopecia areata. Sequencing was performed with immunoSEQ multiplex PCR; in TCRdb, only in-frame clones are kept and a portion is missing. Of 150,000 to 200,000 clones in the sample, just over 65% were seen once. The material sequenced was CD4+ T cells sorted from blood, taken at week 4, from a patient treated with tofacitinib. These receptors came from a human donor with alopecia areata. Each CDR3 is given with its conserved first and last residue. D genes are given only for firm matches. Clone size is not always given. Where it is, it says once, few, many or a class for expanded clones.

j_call	d_call	v_call	clone_size	cdr3_nt	cdr3_aa
TRBJ2-1	-	TRBV7-3	-	TGTGCCAGCAGCCCACAGGGGAGGGAGCAGTTCTTC	CASSPQGREQFF
TRBJ2-5	TRBD1	TRBV29-1	-	TGCAGCGTTAGGGACAGAACAGGGGAGACCCAGTACTTC	CSVRDRTGETQYF
TRBJ2-3	-	TRBV29-1	-	TGCAGCGTTGGGGGAAGCCCCTGGGGGGGGCCTTCAGATACGCAGTATTTT	CSVGGSPWGGPSDTQYF
TRBJ2-3	-	TRBV5-6	-	TGTGCCAGCAGAACCCCAGGTGGAGATACGCAGTATTTT	CASRTPGGDTQYF
TRBJ2-7	-	TRBV4-2	-	TGTGCCAGCAGCCAAGAAGGAGGGCTCGAGCAGTACTTC	CASSQEGGLEQYF
TRBJ1-4	-	TRBV30	-	TGTGCCTGGAGCGAGGGCCTTAATGAAAAACTGTTTTTT	CAWSEGLNEKLFF
TRBJ1-4	-	TRBV29-1	-	TGCAGCGTCGCGAGAGGAGTTGAGGAAAAACTGTTTTTT	CSVARGVEEKLFF
TRBJ1-6	-	TRBV7-2	-	TGTGCCAGCAGCTTCCGGGACCCTAATTCACCCCTCCACTTT	CASSFRDPNSPLHF
TRBJ1-1	-	TRBV30	-	TGTGCCTGGAGTTGGACGGGGAACACTGAAGCTTTCTTT	CAWSWTGNTEAFF
TRBJ2-7	-	TRBV27	few	TGTGCCAGCAGTTTATACGTTTCCTACGAGCAGTACTTC	CASSLYVSYEQYF
TRBJ1-4	-	TRBV30	-	TGTGCCTGGAGTGTAGGGGATACTAATGAAAAACTGTTTTTT	CAWSVGDTNEKLFF
TRBJ1-6	-	TRBV30	-	TGTGCCTGGACAGACAATTATAATTCACCCCTCCACTTT	CAWTDNYNSPLHF
TRBJ2-1	-	TRBV27	once	TGTGCCAGCAGTTTATGGGTCGGAGATAATGAGCAGTTCTTC	CASSLWVGDNEQFF
TRBJ1-6	-	TRBV2	few	TGTGCCAGCTCAAGCTCCTATAATTCACCCCTCCACTTT	CASSSSYNSPLHF
TRBJ2-3	-	TRBV6-1	few	TGTGCCAGCAGTGGGCCCCTCCGGGGCCGCACAGATACGCAGTATTTT	CASSGPLRGRTDTQYF
TRBJ1-2	TRBD1	TRBV5-4	-	TGTGCCAGCGGGAAGACAGGGGGCTACTATGGCTACACCTTC	CASGKTGGYYGYTF
TRBJ1-6	-	TRBV7-3	-	TGTGCCAGCAGCTTAAGACGGGGGTCACCCCTCCACTTT	CASSLRRGSPLHF
TRBJ1-4	-	TRBV30	-	TGTGCCTGGAAGAGGGCCCTACCCAATGAAAAACTGTTTTTT	CAWKRALPNEKLFF
TRBJ1-1	TRBD1	TRBV4-2	-	TGTGCCAGCAGCCCCGGACAGGGGTTGAACACTGAAGCTTTCTTT	CASSPGQGLNTEAFF
TRBJ2-1	-	TRBV29-1	-	TGCAGCGTTGTGGACCCCGGGCGGGATGAGCAGTTCTTC	CSVVDPGRDEQFF
TRBJ2-7	-	TRBV7-2	-	TGTGCCAGCAGCTTAGACAGTACCTACGAGCAGTACTTC	CASSLDSTYEQYF
TRBJ1-5	-	TRBV4-2	-	TGTGCCAGCAGCCAAGGCCAACTTAATCAGCCCCAGCATTTT	CASSQGQLNQPQHF
TRBJ2-1	TRBD2	TRBV15	-	TGTGCCACCAGCAGAGATCGGACTAGCGGTAGTGAGCAGTTCTTC	CATSRDRTSGSEQFF
TRBJ2-1	TRBD1	TRBV5-1	-	TGCGCCAGCAGCTTGGACAGGGGTAACAATGAGCAGTTCTTC	CASSLDRGNNEQFF
TRBJ2-1	-	TRBV2	-	TGTGCCAGCGGCCCGTCACCCTACAATGAGCAGTTCTTC	CASGPSPYNEQFF
TRBJ2-3	TRBD1	TRBV5-5	-	TGTGCCAGCAGCTTGGCCACGGTGGGACAGCGCACAGATACGCAGTATTTT	CASSLATVGQRTDTQYF
TRBJ2-2	TRBD1	TRBV14	-	TGTGCCAGCAACAGGGGTAACACCGGGGAGCTGTTTTTT	CASNRGNTGELFF
TRBJ2-3	TRBD2	TRBV4-1	-	TGCGCCAGCAGCCAAGGAGGGATAGCGGGGGTTGGGACAGATACGCAGTATTTT	CASSQGGIAGVGTDTQYF
TRBJ1-1	-	TRBV30	-	TGTGCCTGGAGTGAGACAGTGAACACTGAAGCTTTCTTT	CAWSETVNTEAFF
TRBJ1-5	-	TRBV30	-	TGTGCCTGGAGTATGGGCAGAGATCAGCCCCAGCATTTT	CAWSMGRDQPQHF
TRBJ2-7	-	TRBV5-4	-	TGTGCCAGCAGCTTGACGGGCGAGCAGTACTTC	CASSLTGEQYF
TRBJ2-3	-	TRBV15	few	TGTGCCACCAGCAGAGAGCGGGCGCGGGGCACAGATACGCAGTATTTT	CATSRERARGTDTQYF
TRBJ2-5	TRBD1	TRBV5-6	once	TGTGCCAGCAGCCATGACAGGGGCCTTTACCAAGAGACCCAGTACTTC	CASSHDRGLYQETQYF
TRBJ2-7	TRBD1	TRBV10-3	-	TGTGCCGTCCGACAGGGCTCCATCTACGAGCAGTACTTC	CAVRQGSIYEQYF
TRBJ2-7	TRBD1	TRBV30	-	TGTGCCTGGAGTCTCCGAAGACAGGGGTCCTACGAGCAGTACTTC	CAWSLRRQGSYEQYF
TRBJ1-1	-	TRBV6-5	few	TGTGCCAGCTCCTTCGGGACGTCTGAAGCTTTCTTT	CASSFGTSEAFF
TRBJ1-1	-	TRBV7-2	few	TGTGCCAGCAGCCCCACAGGCAGGATGAACACTGAAGCTTTCTTT	CASSPTGRMNTEAFF
TRBJ2-1	-	TRBV5-1	once	TGCGCCAGCAGCTTGGGGGCCCAAAGCAATGAGCAGTTCTTC	CASSLGAQSNEQFF
TRBJ2-3	-	TRBV29-1	-	TGCAGCGTTGAAGACCCCCTTTGGGATACGCAGTATTTT	CSVEDPLWDTQYF
TRBJ2-3	-	TRBV29-1	-	TGCAGCGTCAGCCAGCTATGGGGCACAGATACGCAGTATTTT	CSVSQLWGTDTQYF
TRBJ1-5	-	TRBV30	-	TGTGCCTGGAGTGAACGTACCAATCAGCCCCAGCATTTT	CAWSERTNQPQHF
TRBJ1-5	TRBD1	TRBV25-1	-	TGTGCCAACGGGACAGGGGCCAATCAGCCCCAGCATTTT	CANGTGANQPQHF
TRBJ2-3	TRBD1	TRBV15	-	TGTGCCACCAGCAGAGATCGGGGACAGGGCACAGATACGCAGTATTTT	CATSRDRGQGTDTQYF
TRBJ1-1	-	TRBV12-5	-	TGTGCTAGTGGCCGACTCGAGAACACTGAAGCTTTCTTT	CASGRLENTEAFF
TRBJ2-5	TRBD2	TRBV7-7	few	TGTGCTAGCAGCAGCGGGGGGCCGGGAGAGACCCAGTACTTC	CASSSGGPGETQYF